The rows below give T cell receptor beta chains drawn from one sample of a study of T cells in Graves' hyperthyroidism and ophthalmopathy. One entry per CDR3 protein results from TCRdb running MiXCR on the multiplex PCR reads. The repertoire holds fewer than 400,000 distinct CDR3 sequences, roughly 25% seen once, with roughly 80% in the top ten. The sequenced sample was blood. The receptors come from a man aged 50 or older with Graves' hyperthyroidism. CDR3s include the opening cysteine and the closing phenylalanine or tryptophan. Fields, in order: J gene, D gene, clone size, V gene, CDR3 DNA, CDR3 protein. A D gene is named only where the DNA matches it firmly. For some rows the clone size is stated as once, few or many, or as a class when expanded; others skip it.

TRBJ2-7	.	many	TRBV24-1	TGTGCCACCAGTGATGGCGAGAAAAGCTCCTACGAGCAGTACTTC	CATSDGEKSSYEQYF
TRBJ2-7	TRBD2	few	TRBV20-1	TGCAGTGCTAGAGATCCCGGCGGGAGCTCCTACGAGCAGTACTTC	CSARDPGGSSYEQYF
TRBJ2-5	.	.	TRBV14	TGTGCCAGCAGCCATCGTGCCGGGGGTGGAGAGACCCAGTACTTC	CASSHRAGGGETQYF
TRBJ2-1	.	.	TRBV10-1	TGCGCCAGCAGTGTTGACTACAGGTTGAGTGAGCAGTTCTTC	CASSVDYRLSEQFF
TRBJ1-5	.	.	TRBV7-2	TGTGCCAGCAGCCCCCAGGTGGGAGGGTCCCAGCATTTT	CASSPQVGGSQHF
TRBJ1-2	.	.	TRBV11-2	TGTGCCAGCAGCTTAGAAAGGGGTGGCTATGGCTACACCTTC	CASSLERGGYGYTF
TRBJ2-3	.	.	TRBV5-6	TGTGCCAGCAGCTTCCAGGGTGGGGATACGCAGTATTTT	CASSFQGGDTQYF
TRBJ2-5	TRBD1	few	TRBV30	TGTGCCTGGAGCTACAGGGGCGGCGGGACCCAGTACTTC	CAWSYRGGGTQYF
TRBJ2-3	.	many	TRBV7-2	TGTGCCAGCAGCTTAGATTCCAACCGGGGAAGATATACGCAGTATTTT	CASSLDSNRGRYTQYF
TRBJ2-3	.	once	TRBV4-1	TGCGCCAGCAGCCAAGTCGGGATGGGAGATACGCAGTATTTT	CASSQVGMGDTQYF
TRBJ1-5	.	few	TRBV6-1	TGTGCCAGCAGCCTTCACAGAGATAGCAATCAGCCCCAGCATTTT	CASSLHRDSNQPQHF
TRBJ2-7	.	few	TRBV28	TGTGCCAGCAGTTGGGTGGGGGTCTACGAGCAGTACTTC	CASSWVGVYEQYF
TRBJ2-2	.	few	TRBV4-1	TGCGCCAGCAGCCAAGGGGGCTTTGAAGGAGGATTAACCGGGGAGCTGTTTTTT	CASSQGGFEGGLTGELFF
TRBJ2-7	.	few	TRBV6-1	TGTGCCAGCATACACCACGTGGGGGGAGGAGAGCAGTACTTC	CASIHHVGGGEQYF
TRBJ2-7	TRBD1	.	TRBV6-1	TGTGCCAGCTCCCTGGGACAGGGGACTTTCTACGAGCAGTACTTC	CASSLGQGTFYEQYF
TRBJ2-3	.	.	TRBV13	TGTGCCAGCAGCTCACAGGCGGTCACAGATACGCAGTATTTT	CASSSQAVTDTQYF
TRBJ1-1	TRBD1	.	TRBV2	TGTGCCAGCAGTTCCCGCCGGGACAGGGGGCGAACTGGAGCTTTCTTT	CASSSRRDRGRTGAFF
TRBJ1-5	TRBD1	.	TRBV7-6	TGTGCCAGCAGCGCCCGGACAGGGAATCAGCCCCAGCATTTT	CASSARTGNQPQHF
TRBJ2-4	.	few	TRBV20-1	TGCAGTGCTAGATCAACCCTCGGACAACTAGCCAAAAACATTCAGTACTTC	CSARSTLGQLAKNIQYF
TRBJ2-2	.	.	TRBV19	TGTGCCAGTATCGACGATTCCACCGGGGAGCTGTTTTTT	CASIDDSTGELFF
TRBJ2-7	TRBD2	.	TRBV3-1	TGTGCCAGCAGCCAAGGAGGGCGGACTAGCGGGAGACCCTACGAGCAGTACTTC	CASSQGGRTSGRPYEQYF
TRBJ2-3	.	many	TRBV28	TGTGCCAGCAGCCGGACCTATGGCACAGATACGCAGTATTTT	CASSRTYGTDTQYF
TRBJ2-2	TRBD1	.	TRBV12-3/TRBV12-4	TGTGCCAGTATTGTCTCCGGGACAGGGGGCTCGGGGGAGCTGTTTTTT	CASIVSGTGGSGELFF
TRBJ2-7	TRBD1	few	TRBV7-2	TGTGCCAGCAGCTTAACCCCCGGGACAGGGGTGGTGCAGTACTTC	CASSLTPGTGVVQYF
TRBJ2-3	TRBD2	few	TRBV19	TGTGCCAGTAGTAGGATTCGGGAGGAAGCAGATACGCAGTATTTT	CASSRIREEADTQYF
TRBJ2-7	.	many	TRBV11-2	TGTGCCAGCAGCATCGAGGGGGGAGCTTACGAGCAGTACTTC	CASSIEGGAYEQYF
TRBJ2-5	.	.	TRBV15	TGTGCCACCAGCAGAGGGGACGGGACTGCAGAGACCCAGTACTTC	CATSRGDGTAETQYF
TRBJ1-2	TRBD1	.	TRBV12-3/TRBV12-4	TGTGCCAGCAGTTTGGGGCAGGGGGCAAGGGGCTACACCTTC	CASSLGQGARGYTF
TRBJ1-6	.	.	TRBV30	TGTGCCTGGAGTGTACAATTTACAGTCAGCTCCTATAATTCACCCCTCCACTTT	CAWSVQFTVSSYNSPLHF
TRBJ1-5	TRBD1	.	TRBV3-1	TGTGCCAGCAGCCAACAGGGGGATAGCAGTCAGCCCCAGCATTTT	CASSQQGDSSQPQHF
TRBJ2-6	TRBD1	once	TRBV12-3/TRBV12-4	TGTGCCAGCAAGCCGGGACAGGGAGTCCCCGGGGCCAACGTCCTGACTTTC	CASKPGQGVPGANVLTF
TRBJ2-7	TRBD2	many	TRBV7-3	TGTGCCAGCAGCTTACAGACTAGCGGGAGCTGGGAGCAGTACTTC	CASSLQTSGSWEQYF
TRBJ1-6	.	few	TRBV30	TGTGCCTGGTGGGCAGGGAATTCACCCCTCCACTTT	CAWWAGNSPLHF
TRBJ2-1	TRBD1	few	TRBV19	TGTGCCAGTAGGGACAGGTGGGATGAGCAGTTCTTC	CASRDRWDEQFF
TRBJ2-1	.	.	TRBV18	TGTGCCAGCTCACCAACTCTCCCCTCGGAGCAGTTCTTC	CASSPTLPSEQFF
TRBJ2-6	TRBD2	.	TRBV5-5	TGTGCCAGCAGCCACCTAGCGGGAGCCTCTGGGGCCAACGTCCTGACTTTC	CASSHLAGASGANVLTF
TRBJ1-1	.	many	TRBV11-3	TGTGCCAGCAGCTCCCTGACAGCGAACACTGAAGCTTTCTTT	CASSSLTANTEAFF
TRBJ2-7	.	many	TRBV3-1	TGTGCCAGCAGCCAGCACTACGAGCAGTACTTC	CASSQHYEQYF
TRBJ2-1	TRBD2	.	TRBV9	TGTGCCAGCAGACGGGACTACGCCTCCCATGAGCAGTTCTTC	CASRRDYASHEQFF
TRBJ2-2	.	few	TRBV12-3/TRBV12-4	TGTGCCAGCATAACCGGGAAATCGAACACCGGGGAGCTGTTTTTT	CASITGKSNTGELFF
TRBJ1-4	.	many	TRBV29-1	TGCAGCGTTGGGGGGGTTTCAACTAATGAAAAACTGTTTTTT	CSVGGVSTNEKLFF
TRBJ2-7	TRBD1	few	TRBV6-2/TRBV6-3	TGTGCCAGCATCGACAGGGGCGAGCAGTACTTC	CASIDRGEQYF
TRBJ2-3	.	many	TRBV7-3	TGTGCCAGCAGCTTAAGCGCCAGCCTCACAGATACGCAGTATTTT	CASSLSASLTDTQYF
TRBJ1-2	.	few	TRBV28	TGTGCCAGCAGTTCCCGCCGGGACACCGCCTACACCTTC	CASSSRRDTAYTF
TRBJ2-1	.	.	TRBV24-1	TGTGCCACCAGTGCCGCCTCCATTAATGAGCAGTTCTTC	CATSAASINEQFF
TRBJ2-7	.	few	TRBV6-1	TGTGCCAGCAGTGATAGGTGGGACCCACACTCCTACGAGCAGTACTTC	CASSDRWDPHSYEQYF
TRBJ2-7	TRBD2	.	TRBV5-6	TGTGCCAGCAGCTTGGGAGGACTAGCGGTAGGCTCCTACGAGCAGTACTTC	CASSLGGLAVGSYEQYF